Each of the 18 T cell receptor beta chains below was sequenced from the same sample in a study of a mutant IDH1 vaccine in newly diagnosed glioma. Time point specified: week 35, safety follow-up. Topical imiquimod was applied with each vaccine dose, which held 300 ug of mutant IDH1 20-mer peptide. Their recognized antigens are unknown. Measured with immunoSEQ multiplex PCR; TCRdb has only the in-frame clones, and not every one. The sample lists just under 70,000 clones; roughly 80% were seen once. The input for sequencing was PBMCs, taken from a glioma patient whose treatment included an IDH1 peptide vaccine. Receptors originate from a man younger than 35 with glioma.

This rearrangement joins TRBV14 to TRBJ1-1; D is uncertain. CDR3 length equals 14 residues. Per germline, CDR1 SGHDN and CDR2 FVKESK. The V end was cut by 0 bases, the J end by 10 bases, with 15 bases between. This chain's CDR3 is CASSQERVPVGAFF. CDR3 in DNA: TGTGCCAGCAGCCAAGAAAGGGTTCCGGTGGGAGCTTTCTTT.

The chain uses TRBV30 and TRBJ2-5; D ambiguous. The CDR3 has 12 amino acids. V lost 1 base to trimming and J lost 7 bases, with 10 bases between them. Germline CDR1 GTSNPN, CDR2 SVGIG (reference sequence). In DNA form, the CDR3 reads TGTGCCTGGAGTGGTCCCAGAGGGACCCAGTACTTC. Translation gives CAWSGPRGTQYF.

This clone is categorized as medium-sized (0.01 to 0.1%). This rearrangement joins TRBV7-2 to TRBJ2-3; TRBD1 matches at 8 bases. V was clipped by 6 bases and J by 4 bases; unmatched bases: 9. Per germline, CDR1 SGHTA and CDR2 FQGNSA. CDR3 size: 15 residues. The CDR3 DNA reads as TGTGCCAGCAGTTTAACGACAGGGGTCCCAGATACGCAGTATTTT. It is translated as CASSLTTGVPDTQYF.

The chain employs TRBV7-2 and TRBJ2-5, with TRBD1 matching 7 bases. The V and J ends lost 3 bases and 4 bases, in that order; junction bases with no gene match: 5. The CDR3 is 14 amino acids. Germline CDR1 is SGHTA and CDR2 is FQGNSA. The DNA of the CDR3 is TGTGCCAGCAGCTTTACAGGGGCTGCAGAGACCCAGTACTTC. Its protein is CASSFTGAAETQYF. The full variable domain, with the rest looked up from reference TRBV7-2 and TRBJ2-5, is GAGVSQSPSNKVTEKGKDVELRCDPISGHTALYWYRQSLGQGLEFLIYFQGNSAPDKSGLPSDRFSAERTGGSVSTLTIQRTQQEDSAVYLCASSFTGAAETQYFGPGTRLLVL.

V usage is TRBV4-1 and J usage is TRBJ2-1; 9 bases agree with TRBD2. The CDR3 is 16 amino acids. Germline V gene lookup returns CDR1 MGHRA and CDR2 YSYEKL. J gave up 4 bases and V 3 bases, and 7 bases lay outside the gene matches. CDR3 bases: TGCGCCAGCAGCCAGGTAGGCGGGAGGGGATACAATGAGCAGTTCTTC. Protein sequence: CASSQVGGRGYNEQFF.

Here the CDR3 reads CASSGRGANTGELFF. The CDR3 DNA sequence: TGTGCCAGCAGCGGTCGGGGCGCGAACACCGGGGAGCTGTTTTTT. The chain joins TRBV7-2 to TRBJ2-2, with D perhaps given as TRBD1 or TRBD2 (5 bases each). Germline CDR1 reads SGHTA; CDR2 reads FQGNSA. Trimming took 5 bases from V and 0 from J, leaving 10 bases between them. There are 15 residues in the CDR3.

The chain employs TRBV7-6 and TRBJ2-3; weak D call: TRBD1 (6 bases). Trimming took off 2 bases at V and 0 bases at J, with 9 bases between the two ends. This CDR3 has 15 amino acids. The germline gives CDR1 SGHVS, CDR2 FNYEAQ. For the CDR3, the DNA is TGTGCCAGCAGCTTATGGACAGCTAGCACAGATACGCAGTATTTT. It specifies CASSLWTASTDTQYF.

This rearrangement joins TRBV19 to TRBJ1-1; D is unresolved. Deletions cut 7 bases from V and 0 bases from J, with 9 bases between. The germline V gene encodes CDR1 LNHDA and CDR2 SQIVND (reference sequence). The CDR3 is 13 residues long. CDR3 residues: CASKEAVNTEAFF. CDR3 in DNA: TGTGCCAGTAAAGAGGCGGTGAACACTGAAGCTTTCTTT. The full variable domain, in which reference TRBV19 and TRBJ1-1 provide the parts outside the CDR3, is DGGITQSPKYLFRKEGQNVTLSCEQNLNHDAMYWYRQDPGQGLRLIYYSQIVNDFQKGDIAEGYSVSREKKESFPLTVTSAQKNPTAFYLCASKEAVNTEAFFGQGTRLTVV.

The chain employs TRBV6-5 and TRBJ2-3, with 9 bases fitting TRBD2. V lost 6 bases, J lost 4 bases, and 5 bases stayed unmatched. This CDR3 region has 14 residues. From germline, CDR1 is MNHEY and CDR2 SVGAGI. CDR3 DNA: TGTGCCAGCAGGCGGGAGGGTCTTGCAGATACGCAGTATTTT. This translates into CASRREGLADTQYF.

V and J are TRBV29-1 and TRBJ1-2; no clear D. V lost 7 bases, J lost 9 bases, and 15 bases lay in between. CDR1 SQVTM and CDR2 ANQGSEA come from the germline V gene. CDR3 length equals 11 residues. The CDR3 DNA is TGCAGCGCCGGTGAACGTCGAAGCTACACCTTC. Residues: CSAGERRSYTF.

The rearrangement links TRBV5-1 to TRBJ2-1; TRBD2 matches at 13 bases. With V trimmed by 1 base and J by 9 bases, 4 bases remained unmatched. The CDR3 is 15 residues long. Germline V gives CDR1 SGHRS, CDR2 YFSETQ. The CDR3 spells CASSLTSGGAGEQFF. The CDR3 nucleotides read TGCGCCAGCAGCTTGACTAGCGGGGGGGCCGGTGAGCAGTTCTTC. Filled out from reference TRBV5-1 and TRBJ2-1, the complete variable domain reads KAGVTQTPRYLIKTRGQQVTLSCSPISGHRSVSWYQQTPGQGLQFLFEYFSETQRNKGNFPGRFSGRQFSNSRSEMNVSTLELGDSALYLCASSLTSGGAGEQFFGPGTRLTVL.

The CDR3 nucleotides read TGTGCCAGCAGCTTATTTCGGGGGGGGAACACTGAAGCTTTCTTT. Translation gives CASSLFRGGNTEAFF. This chain uses TRBV7-2 with TRBJ1-1; a weak D match, TRBD1 (5 bases). Germline CDR1 SGHTA, CDR2 FQGNSA. This CDR3 has 15 residues. The V and J ends lost 2 bases and 1 base respectively, with 11 bases between them.

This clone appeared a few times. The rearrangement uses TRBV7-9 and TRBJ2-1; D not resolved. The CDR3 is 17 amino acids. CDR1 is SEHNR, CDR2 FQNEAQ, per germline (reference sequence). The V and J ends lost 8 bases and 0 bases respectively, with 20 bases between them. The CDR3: CASRAPTETSSYNEQFF. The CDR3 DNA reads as TGTGCCAGCCGCGCCCCCACAGAAACCAGCTCCTACAATGAGCAGTTCTTC. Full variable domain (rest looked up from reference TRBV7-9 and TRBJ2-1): DTGVSQNPRHKITKRGQNVTFRCDPISEHNRLYWYRQTLGQGPEFLTYFQNEAQLEKSRLLSDRFSAERPKGSFSTLEIQRTEQGDSAMYLCASRAPTETSSYNEQFFGPGTRLTVL.

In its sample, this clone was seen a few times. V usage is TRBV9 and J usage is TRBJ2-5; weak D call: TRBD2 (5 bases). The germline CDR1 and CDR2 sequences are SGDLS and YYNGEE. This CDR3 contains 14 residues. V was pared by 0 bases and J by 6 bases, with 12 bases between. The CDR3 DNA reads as TGTGCCAGCAGCGTAGAACCGGGAATGAAGACCCAGTACTTC. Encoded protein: CASSVEPGMKTQYF.

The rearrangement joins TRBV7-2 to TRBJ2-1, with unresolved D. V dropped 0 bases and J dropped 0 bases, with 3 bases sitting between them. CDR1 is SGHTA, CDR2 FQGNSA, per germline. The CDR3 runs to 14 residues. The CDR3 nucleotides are TGTGCCAGCAGCTTAGCCGGCTCCTACAATGAGCAGTTCTTC. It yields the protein CASSLAGSYNEQFF.

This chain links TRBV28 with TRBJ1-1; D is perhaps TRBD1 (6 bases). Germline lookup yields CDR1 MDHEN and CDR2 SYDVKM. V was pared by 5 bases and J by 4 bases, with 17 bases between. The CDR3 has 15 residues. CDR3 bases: TGTGCCAGCAGTATGCCACAGGGTGTGCGCACTGAAGCTTTCTTT. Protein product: CASSMPQGVRTEAFF. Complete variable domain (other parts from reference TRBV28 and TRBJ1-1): DVKVTQSSRYLVKRTGEKVFLECVQDMDHENMFWYRQDPGLGLRLIYFSYDVKMKEKGDIPEGYSVSREKKERFSLILESASTNQTSMYLCASSMPQGVRTEAFFGQGTRLTVV.

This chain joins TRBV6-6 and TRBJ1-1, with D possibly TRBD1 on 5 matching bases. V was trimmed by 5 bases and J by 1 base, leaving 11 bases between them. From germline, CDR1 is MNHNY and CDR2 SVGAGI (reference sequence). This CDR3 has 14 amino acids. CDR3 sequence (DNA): TGTGCCAGCAGTCCCGGGACGGCGAACACTGAAGCTTTCTTT. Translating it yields CASSPGTANTEAFF.

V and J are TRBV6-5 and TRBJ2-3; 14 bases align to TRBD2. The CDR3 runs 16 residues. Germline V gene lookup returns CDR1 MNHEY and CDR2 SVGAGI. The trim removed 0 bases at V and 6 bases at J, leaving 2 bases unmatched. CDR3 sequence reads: CASSYSGLAGEDTQYF. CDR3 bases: TGTGCCAGCAGTTACTCGGGACTAGCGGGAGAGGATACGCAGTATTTT.